The sequence of this TCR beta chain was determined in a study of T cell responses to AZD1222 COVID-19 vaccine. To note about this clone: Antigen unknown.

Data came from immunoSEQ multiplex PCR; TCRdb stores just in-frame clones and leaves some out. The sample yields approximately 99,000 clones, more than 70% seen once. This CDR3 comprises 16 residues. The germline V gene encodes CDR1 SGHTA and CDR2 FQGNSA. With V trimmed by 1 base and J by 6 bases, 11 bases remained unmatched. Whole-study findings and limits: Only 5 or 6 people who got AZD1222 tested seropositive at baseline. Donors, mostly white British, included more females; clonal diversity was possibly underestimated. Nearly half of unique spike-specific TCRs reportedly avoided B.1.351 and B.1.1.7 mutated regions. CD4 TCRs linked to vaccination spanned spike, dominating at 160-218 and 743-854.

The V gene is TRBV7-2, the J gene TRBJ2-7; 8 bases are a match to TRBD1. This TCR came from an adult in good health. The material sequenced was peripheral blood, taken on day 0 of MenACWY control vaccination. The CDR3 reads CASSLDVGTGSREQYF. CDR3 nucleotide sequence: TGTGCCAGCAGCTTAGATGTTGGGACAGGTTCTCGCGAGCAGTACTTC. The full variable domain, its missing parts supplied by reference TRBV7-2 and TRBJ2-7, is GAGVSQSPSNKVTEKGKDVELRCDPISGHTALYWYRQSLGQGLEFLIYFQGNSAPDKSGLPSDRFSAERTGGSVSTLTIQRTQQEDSAVYLCASSLDVGTGSREQYFGPGTRLTVT.